The clone carrying this TCR beta chain was picked up a small number of times. Its specificity is not known. Sequenced by immunoSEQ multiplex PCR; TCRdb stores in-frame clones only, minus some. The repertoire holds 35,000 to 55,000 clones, with around 77% as singletons. Germline lookup yields CDR1 MNHEY and CDR2 SVGAGI. Trimming cost V 1 base and J 5 bases, with 14 bases left between them. The CDR3 extends over 15 amino acids. The data were obtained in a study of radiotherapy plus CTLA-4 blockade in lung cancer. As for the study in general: Of the patients, more than 15% showed objective responses and 31% attained disease control. Notes on the study in general: There was expansion of tumor-derived TCR clones in blood after radiotherapy plus ipilimumab. Early blood T cell clone dynamics reportedly forecast response best, with interferon-beta.

Focal radiation with ipilimumab CTLA-4 blockade was given to patients with chemo-refractory metastatic non-small-cell lung cancer. The chain joins TRBV6-5 to TRBJ1-1; tentatively, D is TRBD1 (6 bases). The TCR originated in a human donor with non-small cell lung cancer whose response to radiotherapy plus ipilimumab could not be evaluated. Sequencing was performed on peripheral blood, taken from a patient treated with radiotherapy plus ipilimumab. CDR3 in amino acids: CASSYWGQGETEAFF. CDR3 nucleotide sequence: TGTGCCAGCAGTTACTGGGGGCAGGGAGAGACTGAAGCTTTCTTT.